The clone carrying this T cell receptor beta chain was recorded at least ten times. The sequenced template was RNA, covering the TCR beta CDR3 region. HTBI primers were employed in first-round RT-PCR, then a second-round multiplex PCR followed. TCRdb recomputed calls from the multiplex PCR reads with MiXCR, one row per CDR3 protein. The table includes around 600,000 distinct CDR3 sequences, under 50% detected once. This sample was taken from a study of Graves' ophthalmopathy and Graves' hyperthyroidism. The CDR3 runs 12 residues. Trimming removed 0 bases from V and 6 bases from J, with 8 bases in between. Germline V gene lookup returns CDR1 GTSNPN and CDR2 SVGIG (reference sequence).

The source is an adult man with Graves' ophthalmopathy. This chain links TRBV30 with TRBJ1-2; maybe TRBD1 (5 bases). Material: peripheral blood. CDR3 loop: CAWSVGGDGYTF. DNA of the CDR3: TGTGCCTGGAGTGTCGGAGGGGATGGCTACACCTTC.